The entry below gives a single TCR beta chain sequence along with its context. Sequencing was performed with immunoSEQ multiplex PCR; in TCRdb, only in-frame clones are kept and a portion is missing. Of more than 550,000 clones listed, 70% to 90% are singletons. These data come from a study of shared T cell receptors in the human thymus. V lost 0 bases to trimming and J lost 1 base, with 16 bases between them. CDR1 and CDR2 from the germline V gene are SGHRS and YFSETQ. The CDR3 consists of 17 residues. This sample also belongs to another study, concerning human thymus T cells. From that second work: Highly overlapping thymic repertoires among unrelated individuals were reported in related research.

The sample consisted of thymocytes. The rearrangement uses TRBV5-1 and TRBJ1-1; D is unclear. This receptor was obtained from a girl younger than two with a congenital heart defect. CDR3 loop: CASSLVAGPRENTEAFF. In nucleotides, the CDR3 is TGCGCCAGCAGCTTGGTAGCGGGCCCTAGGGAGAACACTGAAGCTTTCTTT.